This T cell receptor (beta chain) is from a study of cytomegalovirus exposure and HLA in healthy donors. The sample holds a few counts of this clone. The target antigen is unknown. Germline lookup yields CDR1 SNHLY and CDR2 FYNNEI. The V end lost 1 base, the J end lost 3 bases, and 12 bases lay between the germline ends. The CDR3 covers 16 residues. The PCR used 60 Vbeta and 13 Jbeta primers. Assay used: immunoSEQ multiplex PCR; TCRdb lists only in-frame clones, some missing. Of about 160,000 clones in the sample, about 80% are singletons; the top ten hold 0.98%. The study's findings and limits: Previous analysis showed most TCR beta V segments were productive about 87% or about 30% of the time.

V and J are TRBV2 and TRBJ1-4, with D uncertain. The sequence was collected from a woman aged 45-60 years in good health and CMV-seropositive. Sequenced sample: PBMCs. CDR3 nucleotide sequence: TGTGCCAGCAGTGAAGGCTGGGTTGGAGCTAATGAAAAACTGTTTTTT. Translation: CASSEGWVGANEKLFF.